A single T cell receptor beta chain is shown here with its context. The trim removed 6 bases at V and 6 bases at J, leaving 8 bases unmatched. The germline V gene encodes CDR1 LGHDT and CDR2 YNNKEL (reference sequence). This CDR3 comprises 13 residues. This sample stems from a study of blood T cell repertoires in COVID-19. Sequencing used immunoSEQ multiplex PCR; TCRdb keeps in-frame clones, though not all of them. The data hold over 150,000 clones, with 65% to 85% observed a single time. The sequence derives from a woman older than 75 with acute or convalescent COVID-19. Source material: peripheral blood. The chain carries TRBV3-1 (or the pseudogene TRBV3-2) and TRBJ2-7; 7 bases match TRBD1. The CDR3 nucleotides are TGTGCCAGCAGTCGACAGGGTGTTTCCGAGCAGTACTTC. Translating gives CASSRQGVSEQYF.